These 26 T cell receptor beta chains share one sample of origin, sequenced in a study of cytomegalovirus exposure and HLA in healthy donors. Primers for the PCR totalled 60 Vbeta and 13 Jbeta. Libraries were prepared by immunoSEQ multiplex PCR; TCRdb keeps only in-frame clonotypes and omits some of them. The sample contains over 60,000 clones, 65% to 75% of which appear only once. The sample consisted of PBMCs. The source is a woman in her twenties or thirties in good health and CMV-seronegative.

V and J are TRBV27 and TRBJ2-1, with 8 positions matching TRBD2. The V gene end was trimmed by 4 bases and the J gene end by 9 bases; junction bases not matched to a gene: 11. CDR1 MNHEY and CDR2 SMNVEV come from the germline V gene (reference sequence). The CDR3 totals 15 residues. CDR3 region: CASSSGTRTTAEQFF. CDR3 coding DNA: TGTGCCAGCAGTTCGGGGACTAGGACGACCGCTGAGCAGTTCTTC.

In this sample, this clone is medium-sized. J is TRBJ2-5 and V is TRBV29-1, with 9 bases identical to TRBD2. CDR1 SQVTM and CDR2 ANQGSEA come from the germline V gene. The CDR3 totals 15 residues. J gave up 5 bases and V 4 bases, and 11 bases lay outside the gene matches. In DNA form, the CDR3 reads TGCAGCGTTGCGGGATTGCGGGAGGGGGGGGAGACCCAGTACTTC. Protein product: CSVAGLREGGETQYF.

The chain links TRBV7-3 to TRBJ2-3; no firm D call. Trimming removed 5 bases at V and 1 base at J, with 7 bases between. This CDR3 is 13 amino acids long. Germline CDR1 and CDR2: SGHTA and FQGTGA. The CDR3 sequence: CASSPAGTDTQYF. CDR3 in DNA: TGTGCCAGCAGCCCGGCGGGCACAGATACGCAGTATTTT.

V usage is TRBV5-1 and J usage is TRBJ2-2; D gene uncertain. Germline V lookup: CDR1 SGHRS, CDR2 YFSETQ. This CDR3 is built from 14 residues. V was cut by 4 bases and J by 7 bases, with 14 bases left in between. The CDR3 DNA sequence: TGCGCCAGCAGCCCAAAAGAGCTCCACGGGGAGCTGTTTTTT. Translating it yields CASSPKELHGELFF.

This chain joins TRBV6-5 and TRBJ2-3, with D possibly TRBD2 on 6 matching bases. This CDR3 has 14 amino acids. Trimming removed 0 bases from V and 5 bases from J, with 9 bases in between. Germline CDR1 and CDR2: MNHEY and SVGAGI. CDR3 sequence: CASSYSWGVDTQYF. In nucleotides, the CDR3 is TGTGCCAGCAGTTACTCGTGGGGGGTAGATACGCAGTATTTT.

This clone came up a few times. The chain couples TRBV7-9 to TRBJ2-5, with D maybe TRBD2 (5 bases). The V gene lost 6 bases and the J gene lost 1 base, with 9 bases spanning the gap. The CDR3 extends over 13 amino acids. Germline V gene sequence: CDR1 SEHNR, CDR2 FQNEAQ (reference sequence). This chain's CDR3 is CASRRAVQETQYF. The CDR3 DNA reads TGTGCCAGCAGGCGGGCGGTCCAAGAGACCCAGTACTTC.

The V gene is TRBV19, the J gene TRBJ2-1; 10 bases agree with TRBD2. Per germline, CDR1 LNHDA and CDR2 SQIVND (reference sequence). The CDR3 extends over 16 amino acids. Trimming took 8 bases from V and 9 from J; bases not matched to a gene: 16. The CDR3 DNA reads TGTGCCAGTGCGGTCGTTAGTCTAGCGGGAGCGGCTGAGCAGTTCTTC. Amino acid sequence: CASAVVSLAGAAEQFF.

This clone occurred a few times. The chain uses TRBV19 and TRBJ1-2, with TRBD1 as a possible D gene (5 bases). The CDR3 is 14 amino acids. Germline V gene sequence: CDR1 LNHDA, CDR2 SQIVND (reference sequence). V was clipped by 3 bases and J by 4 bases, with 12 bases between them. The CDR3 nucleotides read TGTGCCAGTAGTATTTTGGCGGGGGGCTATGGCTACACCTTC. It translates to CASSILAGGYGYTF.

The V call is TRBV28, the J call TRBJ2-7; TRBD2 matches 13 bases. The V gene's germline CDR1 is MDHEN and CDR2 SYDVKM. V gave up 4 bases and J gave up 7 bases; unmatched junction bases: 4. This CDR3 has 14 residues. For the CDR3, the DNA is TGTGCCAGCAGTTACGGACTAGCGGGAGTAGAGCAGTACTTC. Translating gives CASSYGLAGVEQYF.

This chain links TRBV6-1 with TRBJ1-2; 9 bases line up with TRBD1. The V gene end was trimmed by 1 base and the J gene end by 8 bases; junction bases not matched to a gene: 8. Looked up from germline, CDR1 is MNHNS and CDR2 is SASEGT. The CDR3 is made up of 15 amino acids. CDR3 sequence reads: CASSEELRDRVGYTF. The CDR3 coding sequence is TGTGCCAGCAGTGAAGAGTTGCGGGACAGGGTGGGCTACACCTTC.

The rearrangement uses TRBV5-6 and TRBJ1-2; 7 nucleotides match TRBD1. The V gene end was trimmed by 4 bases and the J gene end by 4 bases; junction bases not matched to a gene: 7. The V gene's germline CDR1 is SGHDT and CDR2 YYEEEE. CDR3 length equals 14 residues. The CDR3 here is CASSRQGVGYGYTF. The CDR3 nucleotides read TGTGCCAGCAGCCGCCAGGGGGTCGGCTATGGCTACACCTTC.

This clone was counted between two and nine times. This chain joins TRBV28 and TRBJ1-4, with D possibly TRBD1 on 6 matching bases. Germline loops: CDR1 MDHEN, CDR2 SYDVKM. The germline V and J ends were trimmed by 6 bases and 0 bases, with 17 bases remaining between them. This CDR3 comprises 17 residues. In nucleotides, the CDR3 is TGTGCCAGCAGACGCGGGGGCCGGAGAGCAACTAATGAAAAACTGTTTTTT. Translated, it gives CASRRGGRRATNEKLFF.

V and J are TRBV7-6 and TRBJ1-5; D is unresolved. V lost 1 base and J 2 bases, leaving 9 bases between the germline ends. The CDR3 contains 15 residues. Germline lookup yields CDR1 SGHVS and CDR2 FNYEAQ. DNA for the CDR3: TGTGCCAGCAGCTTAGGTGTGATAGGCAATCAGCCCCAGCATTTT. Translated, it gives CASSLGVIGNQPQHF.

This clone was recorded only once. This rearrangement joins TRBV28 to TRBJ1-2; a weak D match, TRBD1 (5 bases). CDR1 and CDR2 (germline): MDHEN, SYDVKM. Trimming pared 3 bases from V and 2 bases from J, leaving 10 bases between. The length of the CDR3 is 14 residues. CDR3 sequence: CASSFRTFNYGYTF. CDR3 nucleotide sequence: TGTGCCAGCAGTTTCCGGACATTCAACTATGGCTACACCTTC.

This clone was observed a handful of times. V usage is TRBV28 and J usage is TRBJ1-2; possible D gene TRBD1, 6 bases. The CDR3 length is 16 residues. Between the trimmed V and J ends, which lost 6 bases and 2 bases, there was a span of 19 bases. Germline loops: CDR1 MDHEN, CDR2 SYDVKM. The CDR3 bases are TGTGCCAGCAGACCGACAGGTGGGTCTAACAACTATGGCTACACCTTC. Encoded protein: CASRPTGGSNNYGYTF.

The chain combines TRBV30 with TRBJ2-1, with D perhaps matching TRBD2 (7 bases). V was trimmed by 3 bases and J by 6 bases, leaving 27 bases between them. From germline, CDR1 is GTSNPN and CDR2 SVGIG (reference sequence). CDR3 length equals 18 residues. The CDR3 region has the DNA TGTGCCTGGAGGAGCGTCCCAGGTAAAGGGAGGGGGGTCAATGAGCAGTTCTTC. Translated, it gives CAWRSVPGKGRGVNEQFF.

This clone has a single count. This chain links TRBV4-3 with TRBJ1-5; D gene ambiguous. V lost 2 bases and J 0 bases, leaving 11 bases between the germline ends. Germline V gene data show CDR1 as LGHNA and CDR2 as YSLEER. CDR3 length: 16 residues. The CDR3 nucleotides are TGCGCCAGCAGCCAATCATCACCGGGTAGCAATCAGCCCCAGCATTTT. This translates into CASSQSSPGSNQPQHF.

The chain combines TRBV30 with TRBJ1-6; D remains ambiguous. The CDR3 extends over 15 amino acids. V lost 0 bases and J lost 5, with 11 bases in between. Germline V CDR1 and CDR2: GTSNPN, SVGIG (reference sequence). The CDR3 coding sequence is TGTGCCTGGAGTGTACCTCCGGTCCATAATTCACCCCTCCACTTT. This translates into CAWSVPPVHNSPLHF.

This chain links TRBV11-3 with TRBJ2-2; 12 bases agree with TRBD2. Losses at the gene ends were 5 bases for V and 7 bases for J; bases not matched to a gene: 8. The CDR3 covers 16 residues. Germline V gene data show CDR1 as SGHNT and CDR2 as YENEEA. The CDR3 loop reads CASSLLAGGRGGELFF. The DNA for the CDR3 is TGTGCCAGCAGCCTCCTAGCGGGAGGGAGGGGCGGGGAGCTGTTTTTT.

The CDR3 protein is CASSRLAYEQYF. The CDR3 DNA sequence: TGTGCCAGCAGTAGACTAGCTTACGAGCAGTACTTC. This chain links TRBV2 with TRBJ2-7, with TRBD2 identical over 7 bases. J gave up 4 bases and V 5 bases, and 2 bases lay outside the gene matches. The CDR3 totals 12 residues. Germline CDR1 and CDR2: SNHLY and FYNNEI.

This clone is a singleton in its sample. V gene TRBV7-9 combines with J gene TRBJ2-3; a possible D gene is TRBD2 (6 bases). Germline lookup yields CDR1 SEHNR and CDR2 FQNEAQ (reference sequence). V was shortened by 1 base and J by 1 base, with 12 bases between the two germline ends. This CDR3 is built from 16 residues. The CDR3 DNA is TGTGCCAGCAGCTTAGTCTCGGGAGTGGGCACAGATACGCAGTATTTT. As protein: CASSLVSGVGTDTQYF.

The CDR3 DNA follows: TGTGCCAGCAGCCTCCTAGCGGGACGGAACGAGCAGTACTTC. This gives the protein CASSLLAGRNEQYF. The V and J genes are TRBV2 and TRBJ2-5, with 9 nucleotides matching TRBD2. The DNA end lines up better with TRBJ2-7; the J call may be wrong. Germline V lookup: CDR1 SNHLY, CDR2 FYNNEI. This CDR3 contains 14 residues.

Here the CDR3 DNA reads TGTGCCAGCAATAAGGGCGGGAGTTCCCAAAACACCGGGGAGCTGTTTTTT. Protein sequence: CASNKGGSSQNTGELFF. The V and J genes are TRBV2 and TRBJ2-2, with 7 bases fitting TRBD2. This CDR3 contains 17 residues. The germline gives CDR1 SNHLY, CDR2 FYNNEI. V gave up 7 bases and J gave up 2 bases; unmatched junction bases: 13.

The chain uses TRBV7-8 and TRBJ1-5; 8 nucleotides line up with TRBD1. After removal of 2 bases from V and 3 bases from J, the junction contained 9 bases not matched to a gene. CDR3 size: 17 residues. Looked up from germline, CDR1 is SGHVS and CDR2 is FQNEAQ. CDR3 amino acids: CASSLSFGQGSNQPQHF. As DNA, the CDR3 is TGTGCCAGCAGCTTAAGTTTTGGACAGGGATCCAATCAGCCCCAGCATTTT.

This chain uses TRBV7-6 with TRBJ2-7; 11 bases are shared with TRBD1. J gave up 2 bases and V 5 bases, and 2 bases lay outside the gene matches. The CDR3 totals 14 residues. Germline lookup yields CDR1 SGHVS and CDR2 FNYEAQ. The CDR3 here is CASSPGQGAYEQYF. The DNA for the CDR3 is TGTGCCAGCAGCCCGGGACAGGGGGCCTACGAGCAGTACTTC.

J is TRBJ2-7 and V is TRBV6-5, with 7 bases lining up with TRBD1. The CDR3 is 14 amino acids. Trimming took 0 bases from V and 6 from J; bases not matched to a gene: 5. In germline, CDR1 is MNHEY, CDR2 SVGAGI. The CDR3 sequence is CASSYSGQTREQYF. The CDR3 DNA follows: TGTGCCAGCAGTTACTCGGGACAGACGCGCGAGCAGTACTTC.